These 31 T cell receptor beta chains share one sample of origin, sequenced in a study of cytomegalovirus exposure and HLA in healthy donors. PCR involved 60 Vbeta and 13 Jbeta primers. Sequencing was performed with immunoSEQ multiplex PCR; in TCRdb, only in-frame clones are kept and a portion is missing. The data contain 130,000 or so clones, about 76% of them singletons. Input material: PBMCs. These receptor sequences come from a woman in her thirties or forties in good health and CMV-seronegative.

The CDR3 loop reads CASSSNLGSQASYEQYF. The CDR3 DNA is TGTGCCAGCAGCTCAAACCTCGGGAGCCAGGCCTCCTACGAGCAGTACTTC. The V call is TRBV5-4, the J call TRBJ2-7; D might be TRBD2 (6 bases). Per the germline V gene, CDR1 is SGHNT and CDR2 is YYREEE (reference sequence). V shed 3 bases and J shed 0 bases, with 19 bases lying between them. This CDR3 has 17 residues.

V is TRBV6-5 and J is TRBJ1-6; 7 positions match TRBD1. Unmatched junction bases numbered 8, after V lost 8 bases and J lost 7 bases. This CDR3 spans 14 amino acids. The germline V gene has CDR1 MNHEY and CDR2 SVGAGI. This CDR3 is CASYRQGENSPLHF. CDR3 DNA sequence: TGTGCCAGCTACCGACAGGGCGAGAATTCACCCCTCCACTTT.

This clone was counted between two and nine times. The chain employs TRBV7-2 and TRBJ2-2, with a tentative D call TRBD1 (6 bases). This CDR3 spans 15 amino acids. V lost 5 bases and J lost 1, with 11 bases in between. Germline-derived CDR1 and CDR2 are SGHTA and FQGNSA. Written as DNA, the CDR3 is TGTGCCAGCAGCCCCCAACAGGGGAACACCGGGGAGCTGTTTTTT. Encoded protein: CASSPQQGNTGELFF.

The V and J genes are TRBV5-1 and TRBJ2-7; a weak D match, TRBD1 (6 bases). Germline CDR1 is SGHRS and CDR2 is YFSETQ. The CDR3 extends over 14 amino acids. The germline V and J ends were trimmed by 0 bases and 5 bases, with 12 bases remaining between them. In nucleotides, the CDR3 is TGCGCCAGCAGCTTGGACAGGGTGGGAAACGAGCAGTACTTC. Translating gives CASSLDRVGNEQYF.

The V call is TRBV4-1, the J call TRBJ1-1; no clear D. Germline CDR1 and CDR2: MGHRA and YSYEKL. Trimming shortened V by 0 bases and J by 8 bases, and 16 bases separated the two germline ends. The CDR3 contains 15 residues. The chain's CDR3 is CASSQEFVDPREAFF. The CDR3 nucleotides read TGCGCCAGCAGCCAAGAATTTGTCGATCCTAGGGAAGCTTTCTTT.

The CDR3: CSVETLQGATEAFF. CDR3 nucleotides: TGCAGCGTAGAGACCCTACAGGGGGCAACTGAAGCTTTCTTT. This sequence joins TRBV29-1 and TRBJ1-1; the match to TRBD1 covers 9 bases. With 6 bases clipped from V and 5 bases from J, the junction kept 10 bases outside the gene matches. The germline CDR1 and CDR2 sequences are SQVTM and ANQGSEA. CDR3 length: 14 residues.

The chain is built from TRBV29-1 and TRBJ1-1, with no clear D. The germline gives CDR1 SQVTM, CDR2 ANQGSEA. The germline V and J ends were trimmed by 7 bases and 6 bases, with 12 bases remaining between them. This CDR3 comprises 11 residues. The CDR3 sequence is CSADSFAEAFF. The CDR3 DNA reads TGCAGCGCGGACTCTTTCGCTGAAGCTTTCTTT.

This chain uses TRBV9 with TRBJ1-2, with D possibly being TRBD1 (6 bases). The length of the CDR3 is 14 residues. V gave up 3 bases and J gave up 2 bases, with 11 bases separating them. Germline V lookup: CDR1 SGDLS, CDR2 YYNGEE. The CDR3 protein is CASSASDSNYGYTF. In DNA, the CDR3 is TGTGCCAGCAGCGCATCGGACAGCAACTATGGCTACACCTTC.

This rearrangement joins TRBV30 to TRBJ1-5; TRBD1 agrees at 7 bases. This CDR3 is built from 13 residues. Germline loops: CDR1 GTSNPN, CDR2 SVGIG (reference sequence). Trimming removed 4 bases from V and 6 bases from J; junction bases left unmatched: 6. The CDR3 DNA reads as TGTGCCTGGAACCCAGGGGGATCTCAGCCCCAGCATTTT. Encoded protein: CAWNPGGSQPQHF.

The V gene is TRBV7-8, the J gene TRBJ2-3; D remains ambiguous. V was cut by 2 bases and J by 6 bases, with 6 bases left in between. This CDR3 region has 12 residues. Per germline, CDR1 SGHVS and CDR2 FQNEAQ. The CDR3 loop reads CASSLLLDTQYF. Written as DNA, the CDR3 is TGTGCCAGCAGCTTACTCTTGGATACGCAGTATTTT.

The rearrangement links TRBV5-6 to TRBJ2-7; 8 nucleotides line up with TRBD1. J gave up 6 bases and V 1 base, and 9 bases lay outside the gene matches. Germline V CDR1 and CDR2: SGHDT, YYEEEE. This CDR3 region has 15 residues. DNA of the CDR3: TGTGCCAGCAGCTTGTTAGGGACAGGCTCGGGCGAGCAGTACTTC. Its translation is CASSLLGTGSGEQYF. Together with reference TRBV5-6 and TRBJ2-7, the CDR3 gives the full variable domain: DAGVTQSPTHLIKTRGQQVTLRCSPKSGHDTVSWYQQALGQGPQFIFQYYEEEERQRGNFPDRFSGHQFPNYSSELNVNALLLGDSALYLCASSLLGTGSGEQYFGPGTRLTVT.

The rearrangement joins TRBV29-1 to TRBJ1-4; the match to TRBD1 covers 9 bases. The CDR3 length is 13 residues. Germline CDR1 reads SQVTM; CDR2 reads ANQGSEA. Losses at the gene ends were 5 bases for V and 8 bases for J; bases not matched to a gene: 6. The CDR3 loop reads CSVRDRATEKLFF. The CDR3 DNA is TGCAGCGTTCGGGACAGGGCGACCGAAAAACTGTTTTTT.

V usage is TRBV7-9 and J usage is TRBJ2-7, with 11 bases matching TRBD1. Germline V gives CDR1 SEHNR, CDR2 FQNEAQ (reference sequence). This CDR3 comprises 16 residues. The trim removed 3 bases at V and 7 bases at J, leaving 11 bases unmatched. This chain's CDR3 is CASSFSGPGQGGEQYF. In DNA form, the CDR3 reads TGTGCCAGCAGCTTTAGCGGTCCGGGACAGGGGGGGGAGCAGTACTTC. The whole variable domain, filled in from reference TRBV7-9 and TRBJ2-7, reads DTGVSQNPRHKITKRGQNVTFRCDPISEHNRLYWYRQTLGQGPEFLTYFQNEAQLEKSRLLSDRFSAERPKGSFSTLEIQRTEQGDSAMYLCASSFSGPGQGGEQYFGPGTRLTVT.

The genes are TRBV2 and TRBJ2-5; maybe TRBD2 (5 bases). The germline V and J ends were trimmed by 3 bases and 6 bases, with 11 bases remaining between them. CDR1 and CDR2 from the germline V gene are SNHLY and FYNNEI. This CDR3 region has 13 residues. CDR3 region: CASSDGRGQTQYF. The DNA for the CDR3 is TGTGCCAGCAGTGACGGGCGCGGGCAGACCCAGTACTTC.

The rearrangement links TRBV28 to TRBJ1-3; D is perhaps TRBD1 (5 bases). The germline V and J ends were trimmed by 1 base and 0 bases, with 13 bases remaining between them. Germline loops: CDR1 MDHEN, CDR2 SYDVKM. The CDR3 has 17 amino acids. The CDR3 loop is CASSLYRQTFSGNTIYF. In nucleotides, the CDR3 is TGTGCCAGCAGTTTATACCGACAGACCTTCTCTGGAAACACCATATATTTT.

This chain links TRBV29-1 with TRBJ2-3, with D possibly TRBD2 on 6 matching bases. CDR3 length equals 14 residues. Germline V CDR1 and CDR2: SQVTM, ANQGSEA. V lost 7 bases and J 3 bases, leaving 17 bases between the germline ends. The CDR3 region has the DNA TGCAGCGCGATACCCGGGGGACGAACAGATACGCAGTATTTT. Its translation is CSAIPGGRTDTQYF.

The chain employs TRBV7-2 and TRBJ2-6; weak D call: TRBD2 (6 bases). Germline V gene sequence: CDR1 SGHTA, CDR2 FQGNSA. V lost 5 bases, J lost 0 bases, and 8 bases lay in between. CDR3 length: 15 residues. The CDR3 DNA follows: TGTGCCAGCAGCCGGCGGGACTCTGGGGCCAACGTCCTGACTTTC. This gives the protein CASSRRDSGANVLTF.

The CDR3 DNA reads TGTGCCAGCCTCGGACAGGGGCACTATGGCTACACCTTC. This sequence encodes CASLGQGHYGYTF. This chain uses TRBV2 with TRBJ1-2, with 9 bases that match TRBD1. After removal of 8 bases from V and 3 bases from J, the junction contained 4 bases not matched to a gene. Germline V gives CDR1 SNHLY, CDR2 FYNNEI. The CDR3 loop spans 13 amino acids.

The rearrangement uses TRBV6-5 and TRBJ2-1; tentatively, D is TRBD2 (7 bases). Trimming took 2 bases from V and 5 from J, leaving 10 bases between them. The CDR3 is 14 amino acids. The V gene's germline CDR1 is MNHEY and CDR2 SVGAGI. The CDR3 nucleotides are TGTGCCAGCAGTTACAGGGGGACTAACAATGAGCAGTTCTTC. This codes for CASSYRGTNNEQFF.

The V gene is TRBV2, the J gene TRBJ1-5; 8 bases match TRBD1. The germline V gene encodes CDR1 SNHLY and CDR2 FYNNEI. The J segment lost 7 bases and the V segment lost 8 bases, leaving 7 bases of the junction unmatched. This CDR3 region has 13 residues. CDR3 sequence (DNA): TGTGCCAGCGGAACAGGGGGTAGACAGCCCCAGCATTTT. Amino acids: CASGTGGRQPQHF.

CDR3: CASSLQFRGFYEQYF. CDR3 nucleotide sequence: TGTGCCAGCAGCTTACAGTTCCGGGGATTCTACGAGCAGTACTTC. The chain is built from TRBV13 and TRBJ2-7; D may be TRBD2 (5 bases). This CDR3 contains 15 residues. The V and J ends lost 2 bases and 3 bases respectively, with 14 bases between them. Germline V CDR1 and CDR2: PRHDT, FYEKMQ (reference sequence).

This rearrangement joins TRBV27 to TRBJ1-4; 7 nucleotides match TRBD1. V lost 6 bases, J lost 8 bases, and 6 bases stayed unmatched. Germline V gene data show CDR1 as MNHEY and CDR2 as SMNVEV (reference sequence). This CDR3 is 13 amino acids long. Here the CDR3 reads CASSPGTAEKLFF. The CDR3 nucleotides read TGTGCCAGCAGCCCCGGGACAGCCGAAAAACTGTTTTTT.

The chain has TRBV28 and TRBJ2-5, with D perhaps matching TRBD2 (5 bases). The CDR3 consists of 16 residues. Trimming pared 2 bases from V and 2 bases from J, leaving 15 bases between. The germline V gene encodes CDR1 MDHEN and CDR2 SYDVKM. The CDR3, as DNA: TGTGCCAGCAGTTTAGCCGGGGAACTCCCGCAAGAGACCCAGTACTTC. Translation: CASSLAGELPQETQYF.

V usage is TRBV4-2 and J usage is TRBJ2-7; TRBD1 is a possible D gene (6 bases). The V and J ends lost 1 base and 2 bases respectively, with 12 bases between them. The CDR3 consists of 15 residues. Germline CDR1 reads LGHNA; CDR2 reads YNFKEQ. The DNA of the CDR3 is TGTGCCAGCAGCCAAGGCAGGGGCTTCCCCTACGAGCAGTACTTC. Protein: CASSQGRGFPYEQYF.

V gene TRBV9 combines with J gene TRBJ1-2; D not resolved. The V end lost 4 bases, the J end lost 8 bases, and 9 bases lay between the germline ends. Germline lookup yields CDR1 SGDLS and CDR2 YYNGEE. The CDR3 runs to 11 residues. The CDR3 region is CASSKLFGYTF. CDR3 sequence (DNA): TGTGCCAGCAGCAAACTTTTCGGCTACACCTTC.

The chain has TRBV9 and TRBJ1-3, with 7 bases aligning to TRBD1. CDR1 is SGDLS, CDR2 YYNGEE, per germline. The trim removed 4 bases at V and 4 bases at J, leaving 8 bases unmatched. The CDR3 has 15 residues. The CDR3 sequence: CASSITGDRGNTIYF. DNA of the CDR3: TGTGCCAGCAGCATCACGGGGGACAGAGGAAACACCATATATTTT.

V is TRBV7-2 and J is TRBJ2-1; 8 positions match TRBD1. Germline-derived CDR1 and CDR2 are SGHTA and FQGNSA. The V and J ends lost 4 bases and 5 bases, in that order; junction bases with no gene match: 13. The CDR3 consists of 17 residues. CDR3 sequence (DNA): TGTGCCAGCAGCTCAGTCGCATCCGGGACAGGCGACAATGAGCAGTTCTTC. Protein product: CASSSVASGTGDNEQFF.

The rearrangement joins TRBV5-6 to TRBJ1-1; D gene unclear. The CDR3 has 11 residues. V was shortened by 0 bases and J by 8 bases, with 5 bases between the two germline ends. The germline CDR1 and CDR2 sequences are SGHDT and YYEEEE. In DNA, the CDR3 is TGTGCCAGCAGCTTGGAAGCAGAAGCTTTCTTT. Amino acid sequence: CASSLEAEAFF. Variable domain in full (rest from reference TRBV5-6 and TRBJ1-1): DAGVTQSPTHLIKTRGQQVTLRCSPKSGHDTVSWYQQALGQGPQFIFQYYEEEERQRGNFPDRFSGHQFPNYSSELNVNALLLGDSALYLCASSLEAEAFFGQGTRLTVV.

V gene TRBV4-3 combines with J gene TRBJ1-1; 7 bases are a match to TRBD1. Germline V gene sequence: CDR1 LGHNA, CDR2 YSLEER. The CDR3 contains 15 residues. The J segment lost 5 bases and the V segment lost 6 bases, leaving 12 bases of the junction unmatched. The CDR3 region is CASRADRSGGTEAFF. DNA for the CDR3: TGCGCCAGCAGGGCGGACAGGTCGGGGGGGACTGAAGCTTTCTTT.

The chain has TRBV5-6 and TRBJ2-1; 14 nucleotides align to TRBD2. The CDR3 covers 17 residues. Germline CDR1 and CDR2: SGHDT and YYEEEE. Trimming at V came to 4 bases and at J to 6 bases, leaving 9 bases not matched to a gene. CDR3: CASSPSGLAGGGNEQFF. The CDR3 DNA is TGTGCCAGCAGCCCCTCCGGACTAGCGGGGGGAGGCAATGAGCAGTTCTTC.

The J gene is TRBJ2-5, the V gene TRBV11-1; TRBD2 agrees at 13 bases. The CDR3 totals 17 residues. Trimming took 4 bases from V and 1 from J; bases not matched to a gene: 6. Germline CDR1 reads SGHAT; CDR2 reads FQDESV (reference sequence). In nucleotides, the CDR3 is TGTGCCAGCAGCTCGGGGAGGACTAGCGGGGGCCAAGAGACCCAGTACTTC. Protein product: CASSSGRTSGGQETQYF. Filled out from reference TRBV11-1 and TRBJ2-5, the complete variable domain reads EAEVAQSPRYKITEKSQAVAFWCDPISGHATLYWYRQILGQGPELLVQFQDESVVDDSQLPKDRFSAERLKGVDSTLKIQPAELGDSAMYLCASSSGRTSGGQETQYFGPGTRLLVL.